This T cell receptor (beta chain) was retrieved from a study of T-cell memory formation after mild COVID-19. Using its own MiXCR run on the 5' RACE reads, TCRdb lists one record per CDR3 protein. The sample carries under 450,000 distinct CDR3 sequences, less than 25% recorded once. The CDR3 consists of 14 residues. V was shortened by 3 bases and J by 2 bases, with 7 bases between the two germline ends. From germline, CDR1 is KGHDR and CDR2 SFDVKD. This clonotype came up a few times. The receptor was isolated from an adult woman who had mild COVID-19 (a few samples of this study predate the infection). Cell type and time point are not known. The rearrangement joins TRBV24-1 to TRBJ2-1, with D perhaps matching TRBD1 (5 bases). Material for sequencing was PBMCs or a T cell subset sorted from them (not recorded which). CDR3 amino acids: CATSDQGTYNEQFF. Written as DNA, the CDR3 is TGTGCCACCAGTGATCAGGGAACCTACAATGAGCAGTTCTTC.